Presented here are 12 T cell receptor beta chains from one specimen sequenced in a study of shared clonotypes between healthy human individuals (TCRdb year 2020). Library method: the immunoSEQ multiplex PCR assay. TCRdb limited this immuneACCESS table to in-frame rearrangements with V and J called. A share of clones is missing; checked studies link under half to unresolved V genes, and the rest is unexplained. For this sample there are over a million clones; around three quarters appear just once. The ten largest clones take up roughly 0.61% of the sample. What was sequenced was memory CD4+ T cells from PBMCs. The cell subset or site label of this sample denotes: CD45RA-negative fraction. All receptors come from a man between 18 and 29 years old in good health. Some clones in this sample may be carry-over from other donors' samples.

This clone was recorded a few times. The V call is TRBV2, the J call TRBJ1-2, with 7 bases that match TRBD1. The V gene end was trimmed by 4 bases and the J gene end by 3 bases; junction bases not matched to a gene: 5. Germline CDR1 and CDR2: SNHLY and FYNNEI. The length of the CDR3 is 14 residues. CDR3 nucleotide sequence: TGTGCCAGCAGTGTTTCAGGGGGGGACTATGGCTACACCTTC. Translated, it gives CASSVSGGDYGYTF.

This chain joins TRBV4-2 and TRBJ2-5; TRBD2 matches 16 bases. The CDR3 has 18 amino acids. Trimming took 2 bases from V and 5 from J; bases not matched to a gene: 8. Germline V CDR1 and CDR2: LGHNA, YNFKEQ. CDR3 DNA: TGTGCCAGCAGCCAACCAGGGACTAGCGGGAGGGCCGGGGAGACCCAGTACTTC. This gives the protein CASSQPGTSGRAGETQYF.

The V gene is TRBV5-5, the J gene TRBJ2-7; the match to TRBD2 covers 8 bases. V trimming: 3 bases; J trimming: 7 bases; junction bases outside the gene matches: 9. The CDR3 consists of 14 residues. CDR1 and CDR2 from the germline V gene are SGHKS and YYEKEE (reference sequence). The CDR3 loop is CASSSRGGAGEQYF. CDR3 sequence (DNA): TGTGCCAGCAGCTCCCGGGGGGGCGCGGGGGAGCAGTACTTC.

Comments on this clone: Just one base apart from a much larger clone, this may be a read error. The chain employs TRBV5-1 and TRBJ1-1; 9 nucleotides match TRBD1. V lost 4 bases and J lost 7; bases outside the gene matches: 2. CDR3 size: 12 residues. In germline, CDR1 is SGHRS, CDR2 YFSETQ. CDR3 residues: CASSQGQGEAFF. CDR3 DNA: TGCGCCAGCAGCCAGGGACAGGGTGAAGCTTTCTTT.

In this sample, this clone turned up a few times. The chain uses TRBV28 and TRBJ1-2; D is ambiguous. This CDR3 region has 13 residues. Trimming removed 8 bases at V and 4 bases at J, with 14 bases between. Germline values: CDR1 MDHEN, CDR2 SYDVKM. The CDR3: CASGLTDSYGYTF. The CDR3 DNA sequence: TGTGCCAGCGGATTAACAGATTCCTATGGCTACACCTTC.

In its sample, this clone was seen once. The J gene is TRBJ1-2, the V gene TRBV19; D unresolved. V lost 9 bases to trimming and J lost 8 bases, with 22 bases between them. The CDR3 length is 14 residues. Per germline, CDR1 LNHDA and CDR2 SQIVND (reference sequence). The CDR3 DNA reads TGTGCCAGCGACGGAGGCGGAGACCTCTGGGGCTACACCTTC. Its protein product is CASDGGGDLWGYTF.

The chain links TRBV29-1 to TRBJ1-3; the D is unclear. The germline V gene has CDR1 SQVTM and CDR2 ANQGSEA. The V gene lost 5 bases and the J gene lost 1 base, with 12 bases spanning the gap. This CDR3 has 14 amino acids. The CDR3 coding sequence is TGCAGCGTTCTTCTGCGAACTTCTGGAAACACCATATATTTT. This codes for CSVLLRTSGNTIYF.

This sequence joins TRBV27 and TRBJ2-5; 8 bases are shared with TRBD1. This CDR3 is built from 15 residues. Germline V CDR1 and CDR2: MNHEY, SMNVEV (reference sequence). V was pared by 2 bases and J by 5 bases, with 7 bases of the junction left unmatched. This CDR3 reads CASSLQGARRETQYF. CDR3 DNA sequence: TGTGCCAGCAGTTTACAGGGGGCGAGACGGGAGACCCAGTACTTC.

The chain combines TRBV28 with TRBJ2-1; tentatively, D is TRBD1 (6 bases). The CDR3 totals 16 residues. The germline V gene has CDR1 MDHEN and CDR2 SYDVKM. Between the trimmed V and J ends, which lost 7 bases and 8 bases, there was a span of 24 bases. CDR3 nucleotides: TGTGCCAGCAAAGATGCCCGGGGACACGGCGCCGATGAGCAGTTCTTC. It codes for CASKDARGHGADEQFF.

The chain carries TRBV6-6 and TRBJ2-7; TRBD1 is a possible D gene (5 bases). V was trimmed by 2 bases and J by 6 bases, leaving 8 bases between them. Germline-derived CDR1 and CDR2 are MNHNY and SVGAGI (reference sequence). The CDR3 is made up of 12 amino acids. The CDR3 region is CASSYKGREQYF. The DNA of the CDR3 is TGTGCCAGCAGTTACAAGGGGCGCGAGCAGTACTTC.

V usage is TRBV5-5 and J usage is TRBJ2-5, with a possible D match to TRBD1 (5 bases). The germline V gene encodes CDR1 SGHKS and CDR2 YYEKEE (reference sequence). The CDR3 runs 12 residues. Trimming removed 1 base at V and 4 bases at J, with 5 bases between. The CDR3 DNA reads TGTGCCAGCAGCTTGCAGGGAGAGACCCAGTACTTC. Translated: CASSLQGETQYF.

This clone was detected once. This sequence joins TRBV4-2 and TRBJ2-7; no firm D call. This CDR3 is 14 amino acids long. Trimming took off 3 bases at V and 0 bases at J, with 9 bases between the two ends. Looked up from germline, CDR1 is LGHNA and CDR2 is YNFKEQ. In DNA form, the CDR3 reads TGTGCCAGCAGCCAGCCACAGTCCTCCTACGAGCAGTACTTC. This codes for CASSQPQSSYEQYF.